Described below is a single T cell receptor beta chain sequence and its context. The data originate from a study of graft-versus-host responses after intestinal transplantation. Study information: Transplants were multivisceral, liver-intestinal, or isolated intestinal.

The CDR3 spans 13 residues. Germline V CDR1 and CDR2: SGHRS, YFSETQ. The ends were cut back, 2 bases at V and 7 bases at J, with 10 bases in the middle. The table came from immunoSEQ multiplex PCR; TCRdb's copy has only in-frame clones and leaves some out. The profile shows about 80,000 clones, roughly 90% of them singletons. The clonotype was recovered from a human patient who received an intestinal transplant, so some T cells may come from the graft donor. Here the sequenced sample was PBMCs, taken 98 days after intestinal transplantation. The rearrangement uses TRBV5-1 and TRBJ1-5; D ambiguous. This CDR3 is CASSLNGGQPQHF. As DNA, the CDR3 is TGCGCCAGCAGCTTAAACGGCGGGCAGCCCCAGCATTTT. The entire variable domain, with the rest obtained from reference TRBV5-1 and TRBJ1-5, is as follows: KAGVTQTPRYLIKTRGQQVTLSCSPISGHRSVSWYQQTPGQGLQFLFEYFSETQRNKGNFPGRFSGRQFSNSRSEMNVSTLELGDSALYLCASSLNGGQPQHFGDGTRLSIL.